This T cell receptor beta chain was captured in a study of tumor-infiltrating lymphocytes in primary liver carcinoma. As regards this clonotype: One end of the junction fails to match germline, which may point to a read error.

CDR1 LGHNA and CDR2 YNFKEQ come from the germline V gene. This CDR3 is built from 15 residues. Priming with a constant-region primer yielded TCR beta cDNA from around 540 ng total RNA. Libraries for TCR beta were built through three nested multiplex PCR rounds, which together made up a slightly modified ARM-PCR procedure. A C-beta reverse primer and TRBV1-TRBV30 forward primers served in each of the first two PCR rounds, at about 10 cycles apiece. Via MiXCR, TCRdb re-called the multiplex PCR reads, giving one row per CDR3 protein. The sample contains 95,000 to 150,000 distinct CDR3 sequences, roughly 69% of which appear only once. Co-extraction yielded RNA and DNA from about 20-30 mg of unsorted bulk tissue.

This chain joins TRBV4-2 and TRBJ1-3; TRBD1 is a possible D gene (5 bases). The origin of this receptor is a woman in her sixties with primary liver carcinoma and hepatitis B virus infection. Input material: liver tumor tissue from sampling region 1. Subset denoted: tumor region T1, superior pole. The CDR3 protein is CASSQGESHGNIIYF. CDR3 nucleotides: TGTGCCAGCAGCCAGGGGGAATCGCATGGAAACATCATATATTTT.